A single TCR beta chain is shown here with its context. There are 15 residues in the CDR3. UMI-labeled 5' RACE yielded the TRB cDNA libraries. TCRdb re-called the 5' RACE reads; every CDR3 protein appears as one record, without DNA. Recorded here are 45,000 to 60,000 distinct CDR3 sequences; the top ten clones represent roughly 0.42%. This sample is drawn from a study of CXCR3-negative and CXCR3-positive naive CD8 T cells. This chain links TRBV12-3 or TRBV12-4 with TRBJ2-3; there is no DNA to check the TCRdb D call of TRBD1. The source material was naive CXCR3- CD8+ T cells from blood. The subset is: CD45RO-CCR7+CD27+CD95- naive CD8+ T cells lacking CXCR3 (TNR3-). The origin of this receptor is a human donor in good health. Some clones in this sample may be carry-over from other donors' samples. CDR3 loop: CASSLLNNRAYTQYF.